Below, 9 T cell receptor beta chains from the same sample are listed, as sequenced in a study of blood T cell repertoires in COVID-19. Sequencing was performed with immunoSEQ multiplex PCR; in TCRdb, only in-frame clones are kept and a portion is missing. The top ten hold around 5.1% of the sample, which has about 150,000 clones, approximately 80% seen once. The specimen was PBMCs or T cells enriched from blood (not recorded which). The receptors derive from a man in his 70s who had been exposed to COVID-19.

The chain joins TRBV28 to TRBJ1-4, with D tentatively TRBD1 (6 bases). The CDR3 sequence is 14 residues long. Germline loops: CDR1 MDHEN, CDR2 SYDVKM. Trimming took off 6 bases at V and 7 bases at J, with 15 bases between the two ends. The CDR3 spells CASSGQPLGEKLFF. The CDR3, as DNA: TGTGCCAGCAGCGGACAGCCCTTGGGTGAAAAACTGTTTTTT.

This rearrangement joins TRBV4-1 to TRBJ1-2, with TRBD1 as a possible D gene (6 bases). The V end lost 0 bases, the J end lost 4 bases, and 21 bases lay between the germline ends. Germline V gene lookup returns CDR1 MGHRA and CDR2 YSYEKL. This CDR3 comprises 18 residues. CDR3 protein: CASSQDGASRGSRYGYTF. Written as DNA, the CDR3 is TGCGCCAGCAGCCAAGATGGGGCAAGTAGGGGGAGCCGCTATGGCTACACCTTC.

The DNA for the CDR3 is TGTGCCAGCAGTTACTTAGGACTAGCTTCAGATACGCAGTATTTT. Translating it yields CASSYLGLASDTQYF. The chain links TRBV6-5 to TRBJ2-3, with 8 bases matching TRBD2. The J segment lost 4 bases and the V segment lost 1 base, leaving 4 bases of the junction unmatched. In germline, CDR1 is MNHEY, CDR2 SVGAGI. The CDR3 has 15 amino acids.

The J gene is TRBJ2-7, the V gene TRBV29-1; D is perhaps TRBD2 (6 bases). V was shortened by 5 bases and J by 2 bases, with 16 bases between the two germline ends. Germline V gene sequence: CDR1 SQVTM, CDR2 ANQGSEA. This CDR3 comprises 14 residues. CDR3 DNA: TGCAGCGTTAGGAGGCTTAGCGGTACCTACGAGCAGTACTTC. Residues: CSVRRLSGTYEQYF.

The gene calls are TRBV3-1 (or the pseudogene TRBV3-2) and TRBJ2-1; 7 nucleotides match TRBD2. The CDR3 length is 14 residues. The V gene's germline CDR1 is LGHDT and CDR2 YNNKEL (reference sequence). Germline trimming cut 0 bases from V and 8 bases from J; bases unmatched to any gene: 4. CDR3 residues: CASSQDVAGDEQFF. The CDR3 bases are TGTGCCAGCAGCCAAGATGTGGCGGGAGATGAGCAGTTCTTC.

The V call is TRBV5-1, the J call TRBJ2-7; 8 bases match TRBD1. Germline trimming cut 2 bases from V and 2 bases from J; bases unmatched to any gene: 6. Germline V lookup: CDR1 SGHRS, CDR2 YFSETQ. CDR3 length: 15 amino acids. The CDR3 DNA reads as TGCGCCAGCAGCTTAACCGGGACAGGAACCTACGAGCAGTACTTC. Its translation is CASSLTGTGTYEQYF.

This clone was seen just once. The chain combines TRBV7-2 with TRBJ1-2; no clear D gene. The ends were cut back, 4 bases at V and 0 bases at J, with 9 bases in the middle. Germline CDR1 is SGHTA and CDR2 is FQGNSA. CDR3 length: 14 amino acids. The CDR3 spells CASSSLAANYGYTF. The CDR3 nucleotides read TGTGCCAGCAGCTCTCTAGCTGCTAACTATGGCTACACCTTC.

The chain has TRBV7-9 and TRBJ1-2; TRBD1 aligns across 9 bases. This CDR3 comprises 13 residues. Germline lookup yields CDR1 SEHNR and CDR2 FQNEAQ (reference sequence). V gave up 4 bases and J gave up 7 bases; unmatched junction bases: 4. For the CDR3, the DNA is TGTGCCAGCAGCTCCCGGACAGGGGCTGGCTACACCTTC. This translates into CASSSRTGAGYTF.

The chain joins TRBV9 to TRBJ2-7; 10 nucleotides match TRBD2. The CDR3 totals 14 residues. The V gene end was trimmed by 0 bases and the J gene end by 7 bases; junction bases not matched to a gene: 4. Germline CDR1 SGDLS, CDR2 YYNGEE. The CDR3 loop is CASSVASGSYEQYF. Written as DNA, the CDR3 is TGTGCCAGCAGCGTAGCTAGCGGGAGTTATGAGCAGTACTTC. The complete variable domain, with remaining parts taken from reference TRBV9 and TRBJ2-7, reads DSGVTQTPKHLITATGQRVTLRCSPRSGDLSVYWYQQSLDQGLQFLIQYYNGEERAKGNILERFSAQQFPDLHSELNLSSLELGDSALYFCASSVASGSYEQYFGPGTRLTVT.